The text below deals with one TCR beta chain. Its antigen is undetermined. The treatment here: oral pan-JAK inhibitor, 5-10 mg twice daily. Sequencing relied on a cDNA template that was reverse transcribed from extracted RNA. Profiled with immunoSEQ multiplex PCR; TCRdb holds only in-frame clones, not every one. The sample has 150,000 to 250,000 clones; 50% to 60% are singletons. This sample stems from a study of CD8+ T cells in alopecia areata. The CDR3 totals 14 residues. V lost 2 bases and J lost 6, with 11 bases in between. Germline assignment: CDR1 MNHNS and CDR2 SASEGT. Study results and caveats: Scalp repertoires also include resident alphabeta T cells from normal skin.

This chain connects TRBV6-1 to TRBJ2-1; the D is unclear. This sequence originates from a human donor with alopecia areata. Source: CD4+ T cells sorted from blood, taken at week 4, from a patient treated with tofacitinib. CDR3 sequence (DNA): TGTGCCAGCAGTGAATTACACGGCTTCAATGAGCAGTTCTTC. This encodes CASSELHGFNEQFF.